One and the same sample provided the 24 T cell receptor beta chains below, sequenced in a study of blood T cell repertoires in COVID-19. TCRdb keeps only in-frame clones here, not all; method: immunoSEQ multiplex PCR. In the table there are approximately 90,000 clones, about 89% of which are singletons. Input material: peripheral blood. The receptors stem from a man aged 55 to 70 with COVID-19, enrolled during active disease.

The rearrangement uses TRBV27 and TRBJ2-1; 7 nucleotides line up with TRBD2. This CDR3 comprises 16 residues. Germline V gene sequence: CDR1 MNHEY, CDR2 SMNVEV (reference sequence). V trimming: 5 bases; J trimming: 5 bases; junction bases outside the gene matches: 12. The CDR3 reads CASSRELASNNNEQFF. The DNA of the CDR3 is TGTGCCAGCAGTCGGGAACTAGCGTCAAATAACAATGAGCAGTTCTTC.

This rearrangement joins TRBV5-1 to TRBJ2-5, with 13 nucleotides matching TRBD2. The V gene end was trimmed by 4 bases and the J gene end by 0 bases; junction bases not matched to a gene: 6. The V gene's germline CDR1 is SGHRS and CDR2 YFSETQ. The CDR3 is 17 residues long. The CDR3 here is CASSPVTSGRYQETQYF. In DNA, the CDR3 is TGCGCCAGCAGCCCGGTGACTAGCGGGAGGTACCAAGAGACCCAGTACTTC. The whole variable domain, remainder taken from reference TRBV5-1 and TRBJ2-5, is KAGVTQTPRYLIKTRGQQVTLSCSPISGHRSVSWYQQTPGQGLQFLFEYFSETQRNKGNFPGRFSGRQFSNSRSEMNVSTLELGDSALYLCASSPVTSGRYQETQYFGPGTRLLVL.

This rearrangement joins TRBV6-5 to TRBJ2-3; TRBD2 might be the D (5 bases). With 6 bases removed from V and 5 bases from J, the gap between germline ends came to 12 bases. Germline lookup yields CDR1 MNHEY and CDR2 SVGAGI. This CDR3 comprises 13 residues. CDR3 residues: CASSQRRGDTQYF. CDR3 in DNA: TGTGCCAGCAGCCAAAGACGGGGAGATACGCAGTATTTT.

This sequence joins TRBV28 and TRBJ2-2; 7 bases are shared with TRBD2. The CDR3 loop spans 15 amino acids. Trimming took 3 bases from V and 4 from J; bases not matched to a gene: 5. Germline-derived CDR1 and CDR2 are MDHEN and SYDVKM. This CDR3 reads CASSLGEGPTGELFF. The CDR3 coding sequence is TGTGCCAGCAGTTTGGGGGAGGGCCCCACCGGGGAGCTGTTTTTT. The full variable domain, in which reference TRBV28 and TRBJ2-2 provide the parts outside the CDR3, is DVKVTQSSRYLVKRTGEKVFLECVQDMDHENMFWYRQDPGLGLRLIYFSYDVKMKEKGDIPEGYSVSREKKERFSLILESASTNQTSMYLCASSLGEGPTGELFFGEGSRLTVL.

The chain joins TRBV29-1 to TRBJ1-2; D is uncertain. The CDR3 has 11 amino acids. Germline V gene data show CDR1 as SQVTM and CDR2 as ANQGSEA. V lost 7 bases, J lost 5 bases, and 11 bases lay in between. The CDR3 loop reads CSALEGYGYTF. The CDR3 region has the DNA TGCAGCGCCCTAGAGGGATATGGCTACACCTTC.

The CDR3 region has the DNA TGTGCCAGCAGCTTAGGGACACATAGCTCTGGAAACACCATATATTTT. As protein: CASSLGTHSSGNTIYF. The V and J genes are TRBV7-3 and TRBJ1-3; possibly TRBD1 for D (6 bases). Trimming stripped 2 bases from V and 0 bases from J, with 11 bases between. Per germline, CDR1 SGHTA and CDR2 FQGTGA. CDR3 size: 16 residues.

The V call is TRBV5-1, the J call TRBJ2-7, with D possibly being TRBD2 (5 bases). Germline loops: CDR1 SGHRS, CDR2 YFSETQ. V lost 0 bases to trimming and J lost 6 bases, with 7 bases between them. The CDR3 consists of 12 residues. CDR3 coding DNA: TGCGCCAGCAGCTTGGAAGGGAGCGAGCAGTACTTC. Its translation: CASSLEGSEQYF.

CDR3 sequence: CASSQEERGTQYF. Here the CDR3 DNA reads TGTGCCAGCAGCCAAGAAGAGCGGGGGACCCAGTACTTC. The chain combines TRBV3-1 (or the pseudogene TRBV3-2) with TRBJ2-5, with TRBD2 identical over 7 bases. This CDR3 is 13 amino acids long. The trim removed 0 bases at V and 7 bases at J, leaving 2 bases unmatched. Germline V lookup: CDR1 LGHDT, CDR2 YNNKEL (reference sequence).

The V gene is TRBV7-2, the J gene TRBJ2-3, with 7 positions matching TRBD2. The CDR3 extends over 14 amino acids. Germline V lookup: CDR1 SGHTA, CDR2 FQGNSA. V dropped 5 bases and J dropped 6; count of bases not matched to a gene: 8. CDR3 amino acids: CASSKTTSSDTQYF. The CDR3 bases are TGTGCCAGCAGCAAAACGACTAGCTCTGATACGCAGTATTTT.

The V gene is TRBV4-1, the J gene TRBJ1-1, with a possible D match to TRBD1 (5 bases). The CDR3 has 18 residues. The germline V gene encodes CDR1 MGHRA and CDR2 YSYEKL. Between the trimmed V and J ends, which lost 0 bases and 1 base, there was a span of 18 bases. The CDR3 reads CASSQDSYSDTENTEAFF. CDR3 in DNA: TGCGCCAGCAGCCAAGATTCCTACTCGGACACGGAGAACACTGAAGCTTTCTTT.

V and J are TRBV6-5 and TRBJ2-2; a possible D gene is TRBD2 (5 bases). Germline assignment: CDR1 MNHEY and CDR2 SVGAGI. The CDR3 covers 13 residues. Trimming took 7 bases from V and 8 from J, leaving 14 bases between them. The CDR3 sequence: CASTGWASGELFF. CDR3 bases: TGTGCCAGCACGGGATGGGCCTCAGGGGAGCTGTTTTTT.

This chain connects TRBV11-2 to TRBJ1-1, with 8 bases that match TRBD1. The CDR3 has 13 amino acids. With V trimmed by 6 bases and J by 10 bases, 10 bases remained unmatched. Looked up from germline, CDR1 is SGHAT and CDR2 is FQNNGV. For the CDR3, the DNA is TGTGCCAGCAGACTTCCAGGGGGCCTTGGAGCTTTCTTT. It encodes CASRLPGGLGAFF.

The sample holds one count of this clone. This rearrangement joins TRBV19 to TRBJ2-3; 9 nucleotides agree with TRBD1. V was pared by 7 bases and J by 0 bases, with 5 bases of the junction left unmatched. The CDR3 contains 15 residues. Germline CDR1 reads LNHDA; CDR2 reads SQIVND (reference sequence). The CDR3 nucleotides are TGTGCCAGTACCCTCGACAGGGGGAGCACAGATACGCAGTATTTT. Encoded protein: CASTLDRGSTDTQYF.

This clone rates as medium-sized. This chain uses TRBV5-1 with TRBJ2-1; tentatively, D is TRBD1 (5 bases). Germline CDR1 and CDR2: SGHRS and YFSETQ. The CDR3 extends over 14 amino acids. Trimming left V 0 bases short and J 10 bases short, with 14 bases between. CDR3 protein: CASSLEGEGYEQFF. CDR3 nucleotides: TGCGCCAGCAGCTTGGAAGGGGAAGGGTACGAGCAGTTCTTC.

The chain carries TRBV6-4 and TRBJ2-3, with 8 bases aligning to TRBD2. This CDR3 contains 17 residues. Germline V gives CDR1 MRHNA, CDR2 SNTAGT. J gave up 7 bases and V 0 bases, and 12 bases lay outside the gene matches. The CDR3 DNA is TGTGCCAGCAGTGACTCGAATGGTCGGGAGGGACATAATACGCAGTATTTT. Translating gives CASSDSNGREGHNTQYF.

This clone was detected only once. The chain has TRBV11-2 and TRBJ2-7; 10 nucleotides agree with TRBD2. V gave up 2 bases and J gave up 5 bases; unmatched junction bases: 15. The CDR3 spans 18 residues. CDR1 and CDR2 from the germline V gene are SGHAT and FQNNGV. The CDR3 reads CASSLRLAGVSRMHEQYF. The CDR3 DNA sequence: TGTGCCAGCAGCTTAAGGCTAGCGGGAGTCTCCAGAATGCACGAGCAGTACTTC.

In its sample, this clone was seen a few times. The CDR3 spells CATSKQGRNEQYF. In DNA, the CDR3 is TGTGCCACCAGCAAGCAGGGTCGCAACGAGCAGTACTTC. The gene calls are TRBV15 and TRBJ2-7; tentatively, D is TRBD1 (5 bases). The V gene lost 4 bases and the J gene lost 5 bases, with 12 bases spanning the gap. This CDR3 comprises 13 residues. Germline-derived CDR1 and CDR2 are LNHNV and YYDKDF (reference sequence).

In its sample, this clone was seen a few times. The rearrangement uses TRBV11-2 and TRBJ1-2; 7 nucleotides align to TRBD1. The CDR3 consists of 15 residues. Germline CDR1 SGHAT, CDR2 FQNNGV. V shed 5 bases, J shed 3 bases, and the junction held 9 bases outside the gene matches. CDR3 bases: TGTGCCAGCAGCCGAACGCAGGGGGTCGACTATGGCTACACCTTC. Its translation: CASSRTQGVDYGYTF.

The chain employs TRBV14 and TRBJ1-1; a possible D gene is TRBD1 (6 bases). Germline V gene sequence: CDR1 SGHDN, CDR2 FVKESK. The CDR3 covers 16 residues. Trimming removed 2 bases at V and 6 bases at J, with 19 bases between. The CDR3 coding sequence is TGTGCCAGCAGCCAACTAGGGACACCACCCGTCCCTGAAGCTTTCTTT. It specifies CASSQLGTPPVPEAFF. Based on the CDR3 plus reference TRBV14 and TRBJ1-1, the full variable domain is EAGVTQFPSHSVIEKGQTVTLRCDPISGHDNLYWYRRVMGKEIKFLLHFVKESKQDESGMPNNRFLAERTGGTYSTLKVQPAELEDSGVYFCASSQLGTPPVPEAFFGQGTRLTVV.

This chain joins TRBV7-2 and TRBJ2-3; D not resolved. The V and J ends lost 1 base and 8 bases respectively, with 10 bases between them. The CDR3 has 13 residues. CDR1 and CDR2 from the germline V gene are SGHTA and FQGNSA. This CDR3 is CASSLEGVGTQYF. CDR3 nucleotide sequence: TGTGCCAGCAGCTTAGAAGGAGTAGGTACGCAGTATTTT.

CDR3 protein: CASKGRDRGLNSPLHF. The CDR3 DNA reads as TGTGCCAGTAAGGGACGGGACAGGGGACTAAATTCACCCCTCCACTTT. J is TRBJ1-6 and V is TRBV19; TRBD1 aligns across 10 bases. Looked up from germline, CDR1 is LNHDA and CDR2 is SQIVND (reference sequence). The CDR3 runs to 16 residues. The trim removed 7 bases at V and 7 bases at J, leaving 10 bases unmatched.

The chain recombines TRBV6-5 with TRBJ2-1; 7 bases fit TRBD1. J was trimmed by 7 bases and V by 5 bases; bases with no gene match: 11. Germline CDR1 MNHEY, CDR2 SVGAGI. The CDR3 runs to 15 residues. The CDR3, as DNA: TGTGCCAGCAGTCGTCGACAGGGAATTAAGAATGAGCAGTTCTTC. It is translated as CASSRRQGIKNEQFF.

The rearrangement joins TRBV19 to TRBJ1-2; a possible D gene is TRBD1 (5 bases). Germline V gene lookup returns CDR1 LNHDA and CDR2 SQIVND (reference sequence). The CDR3 length is 14 residues. Deletions cut 4 bases from V and 5 bases from J, with 14 bases between. The CDR3 nucleotides read TGTGCCAGTAGTACCACGGCATCAGGGTATGGCTACACCTTC. This translates into CASSTTASGYGYTF.

The count of this clone is one. The V call is TRBV5-1, the J call TRBJ2-3; TRBD2 aligns across 10 bases. Per germline, CDR1 SGHRS and CDR2 YFSETQ. There are 16 residues in the CDR3. The V segment lost 4 bases and the J segment 3 bases; nucleotides outside the gene matches: 8. DNA of the CDR3: TGCGCCAGCAGCAAACAGCGGGAGGGCCTAACAGATACGCAGTATTTT. Amino acid sequence: CASSKQREGLTDTQYF.